The rows below give T cell receptor beta chains drawn from one sample of a study of CD8 T cells in Susac syndrome. TCRdb independently ran MiXCR on the immunoSEQ multiplex PCR reads; one entry per CDR3 protein. The sample lists over 130,000 distinct CDR3 sequences, 95% occurring once. The sample consisted of CD4+ T cells from PBMCs. The source is a human donor with multiple sclerosis. Each CDR3 is given with its conserved first and last residue. Each record gives: CDR3 DNA, CDR3 protein, D gene, clone size, V gene, J gene. D genes are given only for firm matches. The size of a clone is reported for some rows only, either as once, few or many, or as a class for expanded clones.

CDR3nt: TGTGCCACCACCGATAGGGGGAGGGCCGACAATGAGCAGTTCTTC
CDR3aa: CATTDRGRADNEQFF
d_gene: .
abundance: .
v_gene: TRBV15
j_gene: TRBJ2-1

CDR3nt: TGTGCCAGCAGCTTCGGACAGAAAGAGACCCAGTACTTC
CDR3aa: CASSFGQKETQYF
d_gene: .
abundance: .
v_gene: TRBV7-3
j_gene: TRBJ2-5

CDR3nt: TGTGCCAGCAGCTTTTTACCAGAGACCCAGTACTTC
CDR3aa: CASSFLPETQYF
d_gene: .
abundance: .
v_gene: TRBV5-4
j_gene: TRBJ2-5

CDR3nt: TGTGCCAGCAGGAGCCGGTACGAGCAGTACTTC
CDR3aa: CASRSRYEQYF
d_gene: .
abundance: .
v_gene: TRBV28
j_gene: TRBJ2-7

CDR3nt: TGTGCCAGCAGTTTTCGGGACAGGTCTGGCTACACCTTC
CDR3aa: CASSFRDRSGYTF
d_gene: TRBD1
abundance: .
v_gene: TRBV27
j_gene: TRBJ1-2

CDR3nt: TGTGCCAGCACCGAGGGGTCGGGTGGGAATTCACCCCTCCACTTT
CDR3aa: CASTEGSGGNSPLHF
d_gene: .
abundance: .
v_gene: TRBV5-4
j_gene: TRBJ1-6

CDR3nt: TGTGCCAGCAGCTTGTTCCAGGGGGGACAGCCCCAGCATTTT
CDR3aa: CASSLFQGGQPQHF
d_gene: TRBD1
abundance: .
v_gene: TRBV5-6
j_gene: TRBJ1-5

CDR3nt: TGTGCCAGCATTCTAACGGCTGGCACGGACTACGAGCAGTACTTC
CDR3aa: CASILTAGTDYEQYF
d_gene: .
abundance: .
v_gene: TRBV28
j_gene: TRBJ2-7

CDR3nt: TGCAGCGTTGAAGATGGTGTTGATGAGCAGTTCTTC
CDR3aa: CSVEDGVDEQFF
d_gene: .
abundance: .
v_gene: TRBV29-1
j_gene: TRBJ2-1

CDR3nt: TGTGCCAGCAGCGTTCAAGCGGGATCTTCCTACGAGCAGTACTTC
CDR3aa: CASSVQAGSSYEQYF
d_gene: TRBD2
abundance: .
v_gene: TRBV9
j_gene: TRBJ2-7

CDR3nt: TGCGCCAGCAGCCAAGATGGTACGGGGACGCAGTTCTTC
CDR3aa: CASSQDGTGTQFF
d_gene: .
abundance: .
v_gene: TRBV4-3
j_gene: TRBJ2-1

CDR3nt: TGTGCCACCTCAGCGGGCCGGGCGCCGGGACTGACTAATGAAAAACTGTTTTTT
CDR3aa: CATSAGRAPGLTNEKLFF
d_gene: .
abundance: .
v_gene: TRBV15
j_gene: TRBJ1-4

CDR3nt: TGTGCCAGCAGTTTCCCCCGGAGCTCCTACAATGAGCAGTTCTTC
CDR3aa: CASSFPRSSYNEQFF
d_gene: .
abundance: .
v_gene: TRBV12-3/TRBV12-4
j_gene: TRBJ2-1

CDR3nt: TGTGCCTGGAGTTCCGGGGGGAATCAGCCCCAGCATTTT
CDR3aa: CAWSSGGNQPQHF
d_gene: .
abundance: .
v_gene: TRBV30
j_gene: TRBJ1-5

CDR3nt: TGTGCCACCAGCAGAGGCACTAGCGCCGTCTACGAGCAGTACTTC
CDR3aa: CATSRGTSAVYEQYF
d_gene: TRBD2
abundance: .
v_gene: TRBV15
j_gene: TRBJ2-7

CDR3nt: TGTGCCAGCAATATGGACAGGGAAAGAGAAGGCGAGCAGTACTTC
CDR3aa: CASNMDREREGEQYF
d_gene: TRBD1
abundance: .
v_gene: TRBV2
j_gene: TRBJ2-7

CDR3nt: TGTGCCAGCAGCATTGTCGGGCTCGGGTACCACGAGCAGTACTTC
CDR3aa: CASSIVGLGYHEQYF
d_gene: .
abundance: .
v_gene: TRBV27
j_gene: TRBJ2-7

CDR3nt: TGTGCCATCGCGACAGGGACTACCTACAATGAGCAGTTCTTC
CDR3aa: CAIATGTTYNEQFF
d_gene: .
abundance: .
v_gene: TRBV28
j_gene: TRBJ2-1

CDR3nt: TGTGCCTGGAGTCCCAGATTAAACTATGGCTACACCTTC
CDR3aa: CAWSPRLNYGYTF
d_gene: .
abundance: .
v_gene: TRBV30
j_gene: TRBJ1-2

CDR3nt: TGTGCCAGCAGCGTGGAAACTAGCGGGGGTTCCTACGAGCAGTACTTC
CDR3aa: CASSVETSGGSYEQYF
d_gene: TRBD2
abundance: .
v_gene: TRBV9
j_gene: TRBJ2-7

CDR3nt: TGCAGCGTTGATGCAGGGTCAGACGAGCAGTACTTC
CDR3aa: CSVDAGSDEQYF
d_gene: .
abundance: .
v_gene: TRBV29-1
j_gene: TRBJ2-7

CDR3nt: TGTGCCAGCAGCTACTCACAGGGGTACGAGCAGTACTTC
CDR3aa: CASSYSQGYEQYF
d_gene: TRBD1
abundance: .
v_gene: TRBV13
j_gene: TRBJ2-7

CDR3nt: TGCGCCAGCAGCTTGGGGGTCAATGAGCAGTTCTTC
CDR3aa: CASSLGVNEQFF
d_gene: .
abundance: .
v_gene: TRBV5-1
j_gene: TRBJ2-1

CDR3nt: TGTGCCATCAGTGAGTCAGTCCGGGGCAGCTACGAGCAGTACTTC
CDR3aa: CAISESVRGSYEQYF
d_gene: .
abundance: .
v_gene: TRBV10-3
j_gene: TRBJ2-7

CDR3nt: TGTGCCAGCCTGAGCGGTGTTAACTCCTATGGCTACACCTTC
CDR3aa: CASLSGVNSYGYTF
d_gene: .
abundance: .
v_gene: TRBV12-3/TRBV12-4
j_gene: TRBJ1-2

CDR3nt: TGTGCCAGCAGCCTTCCGGGACTAGATGGTCCAGATACGCAGTATTTT
CDR3aa: CASSLPGLDGPDTQYF
d_gene: TRBD2
abundance: .
v_gene: TRBV3-1
j_gene: TRBJ2-3

CDR3nt: TGTGCCAGCAGTTTACCTCTTGGCGAGCAGTACTTC
CDR3aa: CASSLPLGEQYF
d_gene: .
abundance: .
v_gene: TRBV28
j_gene: TRBJ2-7

CDR3nt: TGTGCCAGCAGTTACTCGTTCGGGACAGGGATCGGCTACACCTTC
CDR3aa: CASSYSFGTGIGYTF
d_gene: TRBD1
abundance: .
v_gene: TRBV6-6
j_gene: TRBJ1-2

CDR3nt: TGTGCCAGCAGTCAATCAGGGGGCGGGCAAGAGACCCAGTACTTC
CDR3aa: CASSQSGGGQETQYF
d_gene: TRBD1
abundance: .
v_gene: TRBV28
j_gene: TRBJ2-5

CDR3nt: TGTGCCAGCAGCTCCCGGCGGCAGCTGACGACAGATACGCAGTATTTT
CDR3aa: CASSSRRQLTTDTQYF
d_gene: .
abundance: .
v_gene: TRBV5-4
j_gene: TRBJ2-3

CDR3nt: TGCAGTGCTAGCGATTATCCTCAGGGGAACAATCAGCCCCAGCATTTT
CDR3aa: CSASDYPQGNNQPQHF
d_gene: .
abundance: .
v_gene: TRBV20-1
j_gene: TRBJ1-5

CDR3nt: TGTGCCACCAGCCGCGGCGGGGGGCGTTGGGAGACCCAGTACTTC
CDR3aa: CATSRGGGRWETQYF
d_gene: TRBD2
abundance: .
v_gene: TRBV15
j_gene: TRBJ2-5

CDR3nt: TGCGCCAGCAGCTTGGCCCCGACAGGTTCTTACACCGGGGAGCTGTTTTTT
CDR3aa: CASSLAPTGSYTGELFF
d_gene: .
abundance: .
v_gene: TRBV5-1
j_gene: TRBJ2-2

CDR3nt: TGTGCCAGCAGCGTAGGGGATCGCGGGGGGACCTACGAGCAGTACTTC
CDR3aa: CASSVGDRGGTYEQYF
d_gene: TRBD2
abundance: .
v_gene: TRBV9
j_gene: TRBJ2-7

CDR3nt: TGTGCCAGCTACACCGGGACTAGCGGGAGGATTGGCACCGGGGAGCTGTTTTTT
CDR3aa: CASYTGTSGRIGTGELFF
d_gene: TRBD2
abundance: .
v_gene: TRBV18
j_gene: TRBJ2-2

CDR3nt: TGCGCCAGCAGCCCCACTCCGACTAGACTTGGGGATACGCAGTATTTT
CDR3aa: CASSPTPTRLGDTQYF
d_gene: .
abundance: .
v_gene: TRBV5-1
j_gene: TRBJ2-3

CDR3nt: TGCAGTGTTAGCGGGGGAGCAGATACGCAGTATTTT
CDR3aa: CSVSGGADTQYF
d_gene: TRBD2
abundance: .
v_gene: TRBV20-1
j_gene: TRBJ2-3

CDR3nt: TGTGCCTGGGGTCCCGGGACAGGGCCTAACACTGAAGCTTTCTTT
CDR3aa: CAWGPGTGPNTEAFF
d_gene: TRBD1
abundance: .
v_gene: TRBV30
j_gene: TRBJ1-1

CDR3nt: TGCGCCAGCAGCCGAGAGGGGACCGGCAATCAGCCCCAGCATTTT
CDR3aa: CASSREGTGNQPQHF
d_gene: .
abundance: .
v_gene: TRBV5-1
j_gene: TRBJ1-5

CDR3nt: TGTGCCAGCAGTTCCGCACGCAGCAATCAGCCCCAGCATTTT
CDR3aa: CASSSARSNQPQHF
d_gene: .
abundance: .
v_gene: TRBV12-3/TRBV12-4
j_gene: TRBJ1-5

CDR3nt: TGCAGTCCGGCTGGGGAAAGCTCCTATAATTCACCCCTCCACTTT
CDR3aa: CSPAGESSYNSPLHF
d_gene: .
abundance: .
v_gene: TRBV20-1
j_gene: TRBJ1-6

CDR3nt: TGCGCCAGCGAACCTCGGGGCGGGTCGACGGCCGGGGAGCTGTTTTTT
CDR3aa: CASEPRGGSTAGELFF
d_gene: .
abundance: .
v_gene: TRBV5-1
j_gene: TRBJ2-2

CDR3nt: TGTGCCAGCAGCTTGCAGGGGAACGGGGAGCTGTTTTTT
CDR3aa: CASSLQGNGELFF
d_gene: .
abundance: .
v_gene: TRBV5-4
j_gene: TRBJ2-2

CDR3nt: TGCAGCGTTTCCGGGCCTGAAGCTTTCTTT
CDR3aa: CSVSGPEAFF
d_gene: .
abundance: .
v_gene: TRBV29-1
j_gene: TRBJ1-1

CDR3nt: TGCAGTGCAAAAGCCAACTCCCCCGGGTCGGGTAACTCTGGGGCCAACGTCCTGACTTTC
CDR3aa: CSAKANSPGSGNSGANVLTF
d_gene: .
abundance: .
v_gene: TRBV20-1
j_gene: TRBJ2-6

CDR3nt: TGCAGCGGACTCACAGGGGTCACTGAAGCTTTCTTT
CDR3aa: CSGLTGVTEAFF
d_gene: TRBD1
abundance: .
v_gene: TRBV29-1
j_gene: TRBJ1-1

CDR3nt: TGTGCCAGCAGCCAACAGGGGACAATAACCTACGAGCAGTACTTC
CDR3aa: CASSQQGTITYEQYF
d_gene: TRBD1
abundance: .
v_gene: TRBV7-9
j_gene: TRBJ2-7

CDR3nt: TGTGCCAGCAGTGAAGGGACAGGTCCTAGCACAGATACGCAGTATTTT
CDR3aa: CASSEGTGPSTDTQYF
d_gene: TRBD1
abundance: .
v_gene: TRBV25-1
j_gene: TRBJ2-3

CDR3nt: TGTGCCAGCGGCCTACTAGCAACAGAGACCCAGTACTTC
CDR3aa: CASGLLATETQYF
d_gene: .
abundance: .
v_gene: TRBV2
j_gene: TRBJ2-5

CDR3nt: TGTGCCAGCAGTTTTGGAACTGAAGCTTTCTTT
CDR3aa: CASSFGTEAFF
d_gene: .
abundance: few
v_gene: TRBV28
j_gene: TRBJ1-1

CDR3nt: TGTGCCAGCAGCGTCCCCCCCGACAGGCGTAATTCACCCCTCCACTTT
CDR3aa: CASSVPPDRRNSPLHF
d_gene: .
abundance: .
v_gene: TRBV7-2
j_gene: TRBJ1-6

CDR3nt: TGTGCCAGCAGCGCCAGGGGTGAGCAGTACTTC
CDR3aa: CASSARGEQYF
d_gene: .
abundance: .
v_gene: TRBV7-9
j_gene: TRBJ2-7

CDR3nt: TGTGCCACCGGGGGGATGAGCTACGAGCAGTACTTC
CDR3aa: CATGGMSYEQYF
d_gene: TRBD2
abundance: .
v_gene: TRBV6-6
j_gene: TRBJ2-7

CDR3nt: TGTGCCTCCAACACGAGACGAGCAGATACGCAGTATTTT
CDR3aa: CASNTRRADTQYF
d_gene: .
abundance: .
v_gene: TRBV2
j_gene: TRBJ2-3